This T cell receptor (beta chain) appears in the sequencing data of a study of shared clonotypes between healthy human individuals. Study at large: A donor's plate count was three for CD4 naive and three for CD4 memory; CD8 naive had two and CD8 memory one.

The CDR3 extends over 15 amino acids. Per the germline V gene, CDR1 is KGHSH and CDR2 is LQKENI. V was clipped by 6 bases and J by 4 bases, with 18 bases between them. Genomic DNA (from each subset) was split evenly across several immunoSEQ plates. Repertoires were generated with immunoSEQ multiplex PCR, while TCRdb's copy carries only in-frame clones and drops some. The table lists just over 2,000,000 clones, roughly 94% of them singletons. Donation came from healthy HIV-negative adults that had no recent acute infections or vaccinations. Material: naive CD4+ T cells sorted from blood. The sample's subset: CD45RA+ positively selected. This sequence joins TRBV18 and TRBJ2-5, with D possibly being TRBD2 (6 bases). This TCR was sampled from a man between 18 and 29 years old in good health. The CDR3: CASSRGDSPLETQYF. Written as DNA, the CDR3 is TGTGCCAGCTCCCGAGGGGACTCACCCCTAGAGACCCAGTACTTC.